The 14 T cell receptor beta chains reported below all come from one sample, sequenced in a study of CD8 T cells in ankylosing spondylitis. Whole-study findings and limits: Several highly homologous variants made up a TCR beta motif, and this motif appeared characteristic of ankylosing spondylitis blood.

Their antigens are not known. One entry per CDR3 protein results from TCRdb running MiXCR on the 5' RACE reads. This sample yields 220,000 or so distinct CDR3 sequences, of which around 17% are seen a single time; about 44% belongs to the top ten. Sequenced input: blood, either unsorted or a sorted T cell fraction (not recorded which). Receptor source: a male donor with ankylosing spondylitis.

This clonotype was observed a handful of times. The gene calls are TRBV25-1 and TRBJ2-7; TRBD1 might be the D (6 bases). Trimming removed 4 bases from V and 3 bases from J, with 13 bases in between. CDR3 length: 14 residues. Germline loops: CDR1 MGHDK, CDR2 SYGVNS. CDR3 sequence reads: CASSASQGLYEQYF. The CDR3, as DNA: TGTGCCAGCAGTGCTTCACAGGGTCTCTACGAGCAGTACTTC.

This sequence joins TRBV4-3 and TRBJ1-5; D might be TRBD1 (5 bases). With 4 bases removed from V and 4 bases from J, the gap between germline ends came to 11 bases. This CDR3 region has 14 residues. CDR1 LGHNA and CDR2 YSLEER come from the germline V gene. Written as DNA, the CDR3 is TGCGCCAGCAGCCCAGCAGGGTTGAATCAGCCCCAGCATTTT. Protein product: CASSPAGLNQPQHF.

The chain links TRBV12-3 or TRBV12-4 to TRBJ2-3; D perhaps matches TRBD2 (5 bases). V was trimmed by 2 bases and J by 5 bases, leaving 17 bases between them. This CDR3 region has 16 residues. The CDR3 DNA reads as TGTGCCAGCAGTTTATTTCACGCGCCGGGGAAAGATACGCAGTATTTT. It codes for CASSLFHAPGKDTQYF.

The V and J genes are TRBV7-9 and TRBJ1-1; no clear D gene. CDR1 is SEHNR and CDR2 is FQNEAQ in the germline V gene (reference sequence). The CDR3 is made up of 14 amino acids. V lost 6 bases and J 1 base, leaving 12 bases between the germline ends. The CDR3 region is CASSYQEPNTEAFF. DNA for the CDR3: TGTGCCAGCAGTTATCAGGAACCGAACACTGAAGCTTTCTTT.

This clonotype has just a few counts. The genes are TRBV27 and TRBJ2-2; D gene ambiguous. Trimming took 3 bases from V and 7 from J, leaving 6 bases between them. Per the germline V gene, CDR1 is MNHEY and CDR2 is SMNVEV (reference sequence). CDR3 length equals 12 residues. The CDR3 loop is CASSFGSGELFF. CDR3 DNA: TGTGCCAGCAGTTTTGGAAGCGGGGAGCTGTTTTTT.

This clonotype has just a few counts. CDR3 sequence reads: CASRPLLAGGHNEQFF. CDR3 DNA: TGTGCCAGCAGGCCCCTGTTAGCGGGGGGCCACAATGAGCAGTTCTTC. The J gene is TRBJ2-1, the V gene TRBV27, with 10 bases that match TRBD2. The ends lost 6 bases at V and 5 bases at J; junction bases unmatched: 10. Germline V gives CDR1 MNHEY, CDR2 SMNVEV (reference sequence). The CDR3 runs 16 residues.

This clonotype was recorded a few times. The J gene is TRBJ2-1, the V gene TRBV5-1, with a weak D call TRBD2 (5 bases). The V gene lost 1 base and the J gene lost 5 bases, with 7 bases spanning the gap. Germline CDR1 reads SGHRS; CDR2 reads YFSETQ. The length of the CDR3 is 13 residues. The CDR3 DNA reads TGCGCCAGCAGCTTGCGGGGAGACAATGAGCAGTTCTTC. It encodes CASSLRGDNEQFF.

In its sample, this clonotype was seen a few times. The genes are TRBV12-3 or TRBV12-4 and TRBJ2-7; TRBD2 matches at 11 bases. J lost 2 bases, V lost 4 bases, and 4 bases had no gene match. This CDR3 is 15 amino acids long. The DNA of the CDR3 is TGTGCCAGCAGTTGGGGACTAGCGGAAGCCTACGAGCAGTACTTC. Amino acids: CASSWGLAEAYEQYF.

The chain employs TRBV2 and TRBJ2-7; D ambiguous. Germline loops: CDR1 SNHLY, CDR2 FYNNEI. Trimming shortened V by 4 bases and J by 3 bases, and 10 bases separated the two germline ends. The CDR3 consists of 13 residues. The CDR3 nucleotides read TGTGCCAGCAGTGGTCGGCAGAACTACGAGCAGTACTTC. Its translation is CASSGRQNYEQYF.

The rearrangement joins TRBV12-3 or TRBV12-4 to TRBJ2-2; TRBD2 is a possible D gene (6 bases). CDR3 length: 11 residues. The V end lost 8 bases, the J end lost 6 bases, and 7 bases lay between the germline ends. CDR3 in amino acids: CASWGAGELFF. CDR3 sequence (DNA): TGTGCCAGCTGGGGGGCCGGGGAGCTGTTTTTT.

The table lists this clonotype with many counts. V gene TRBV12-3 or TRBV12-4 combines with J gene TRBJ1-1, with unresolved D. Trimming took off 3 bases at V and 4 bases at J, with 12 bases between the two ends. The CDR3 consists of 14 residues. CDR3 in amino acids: CASSFSRSSTEAFF. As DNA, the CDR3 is TGTGCCAGCAGTTTTAGTAGGTCCAGCACTGAAGCTTTCTTT.

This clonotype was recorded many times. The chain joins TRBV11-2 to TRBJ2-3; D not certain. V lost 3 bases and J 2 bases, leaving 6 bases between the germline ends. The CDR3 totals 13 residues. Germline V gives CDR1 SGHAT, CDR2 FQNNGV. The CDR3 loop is CASSLHNTDTQYF. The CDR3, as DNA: TGTGCCAGCAGCTTGCACAACACAGATACGCAGTATTTT. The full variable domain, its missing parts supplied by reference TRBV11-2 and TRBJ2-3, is EAGVAQSPRYKIIEKRQSVAFWCNPISGHATLYWYQQILGQGPKLLIQFQNNGVVDDSQLPKDRFSAERLKGVDSTLKIQPAKLEDSAVYLCASSLHNTDTQYFGPGTRLTVL.

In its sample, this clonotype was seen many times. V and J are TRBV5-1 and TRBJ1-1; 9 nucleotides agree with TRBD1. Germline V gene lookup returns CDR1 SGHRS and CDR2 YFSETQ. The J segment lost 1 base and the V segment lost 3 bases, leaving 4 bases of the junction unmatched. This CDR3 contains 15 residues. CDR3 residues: CASSYTGGANTEAFF. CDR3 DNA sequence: TGCGCCAGCAGCTATACAGGGGGCGCGAACACTGAAGCTTTCTTT.

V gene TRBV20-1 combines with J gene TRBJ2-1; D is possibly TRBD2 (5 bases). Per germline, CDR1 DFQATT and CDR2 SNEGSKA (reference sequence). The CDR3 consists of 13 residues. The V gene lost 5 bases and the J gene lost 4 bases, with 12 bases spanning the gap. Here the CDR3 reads CSALRETYNEQFF. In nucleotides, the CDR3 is TGCAGTGCTTTGAGGGAGACATACAATGAGCAGTTCTTC.